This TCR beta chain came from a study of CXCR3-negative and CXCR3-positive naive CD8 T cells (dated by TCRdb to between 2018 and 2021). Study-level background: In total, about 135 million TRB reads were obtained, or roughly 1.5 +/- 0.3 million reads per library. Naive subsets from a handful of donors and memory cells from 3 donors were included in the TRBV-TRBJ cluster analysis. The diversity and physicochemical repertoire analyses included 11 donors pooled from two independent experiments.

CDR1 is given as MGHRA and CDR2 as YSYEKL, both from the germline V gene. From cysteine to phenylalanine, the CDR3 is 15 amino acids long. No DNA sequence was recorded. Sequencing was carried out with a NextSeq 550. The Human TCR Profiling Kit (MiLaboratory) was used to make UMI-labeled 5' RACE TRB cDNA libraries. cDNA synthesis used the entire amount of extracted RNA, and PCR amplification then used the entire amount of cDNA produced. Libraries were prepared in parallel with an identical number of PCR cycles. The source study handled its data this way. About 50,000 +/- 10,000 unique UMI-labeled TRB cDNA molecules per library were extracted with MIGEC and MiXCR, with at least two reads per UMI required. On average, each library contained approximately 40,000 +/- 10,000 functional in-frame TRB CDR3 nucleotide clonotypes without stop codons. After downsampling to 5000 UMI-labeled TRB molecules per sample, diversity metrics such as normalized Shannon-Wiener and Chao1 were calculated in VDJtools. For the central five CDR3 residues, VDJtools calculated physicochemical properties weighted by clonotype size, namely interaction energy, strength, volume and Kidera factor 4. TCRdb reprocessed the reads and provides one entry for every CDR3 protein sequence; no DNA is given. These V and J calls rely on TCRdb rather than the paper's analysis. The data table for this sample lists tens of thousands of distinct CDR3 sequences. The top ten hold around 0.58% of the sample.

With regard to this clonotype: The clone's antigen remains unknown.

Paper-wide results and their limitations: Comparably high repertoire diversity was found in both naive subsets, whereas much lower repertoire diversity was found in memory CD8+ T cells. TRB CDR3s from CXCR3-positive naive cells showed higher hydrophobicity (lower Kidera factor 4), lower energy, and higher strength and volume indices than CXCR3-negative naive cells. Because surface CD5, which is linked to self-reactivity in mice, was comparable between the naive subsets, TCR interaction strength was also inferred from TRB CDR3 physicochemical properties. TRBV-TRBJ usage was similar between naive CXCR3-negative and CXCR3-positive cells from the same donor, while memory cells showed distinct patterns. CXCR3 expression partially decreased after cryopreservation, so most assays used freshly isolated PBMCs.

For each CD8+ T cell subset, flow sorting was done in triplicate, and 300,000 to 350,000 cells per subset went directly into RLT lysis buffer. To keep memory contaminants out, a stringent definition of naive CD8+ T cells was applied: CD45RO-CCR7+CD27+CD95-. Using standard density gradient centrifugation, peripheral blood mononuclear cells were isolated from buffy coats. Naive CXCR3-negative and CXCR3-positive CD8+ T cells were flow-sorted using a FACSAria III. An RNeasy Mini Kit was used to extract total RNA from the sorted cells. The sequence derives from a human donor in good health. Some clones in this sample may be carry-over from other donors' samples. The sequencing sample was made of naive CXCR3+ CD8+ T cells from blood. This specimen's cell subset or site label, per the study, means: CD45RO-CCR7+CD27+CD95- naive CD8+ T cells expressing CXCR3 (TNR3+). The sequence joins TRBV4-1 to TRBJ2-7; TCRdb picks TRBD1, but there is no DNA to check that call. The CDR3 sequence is CASSYRDRGPYEQYF.